The clone carrying this TCR beta chain appeared many times. Its antigen remains unknown. This sample was taken from a study of breast tumors, draining lymph nodes, adjacent tissues. The study's findings and limits: The data were judged consistent with most tumor T cells coming from lymph node and expanding in tumor. Compared with basal-like, luminal-like tumors shared significantly more repertoire with nontumor tissue.

V lost 5 bases and J lost 0, with 9 bases in between. Germline assignment: CDR1 KGHSH and CDR2 LQKENI. The CDR3 loop spans 14 amino acids. The lymph nodes were axillary draining lymph nodes from breast cancer patients. One entry per CDR3 protein results from TCRdb running MiXCR on the multiplex PCR reads. The table includes 140,000 to 150,000 distinct CDR3 sequences, about 33% detected once. What was sequenced was axillary lymph node tissue. The rearrangement joins TRBV18 to TRBJ2-3, with TRBD2 as a possible D gene (5 bases). This receptor was identified in a female donor with breast cancer. Some clones in this sample may be carry-over from other donors' samples. CDR3 sequence (DNA): TGTGCCAGCTCATCAAGGACTAGCACAGATACGCAGTATTTT. This encodes CASSSRTSTDTQYF.